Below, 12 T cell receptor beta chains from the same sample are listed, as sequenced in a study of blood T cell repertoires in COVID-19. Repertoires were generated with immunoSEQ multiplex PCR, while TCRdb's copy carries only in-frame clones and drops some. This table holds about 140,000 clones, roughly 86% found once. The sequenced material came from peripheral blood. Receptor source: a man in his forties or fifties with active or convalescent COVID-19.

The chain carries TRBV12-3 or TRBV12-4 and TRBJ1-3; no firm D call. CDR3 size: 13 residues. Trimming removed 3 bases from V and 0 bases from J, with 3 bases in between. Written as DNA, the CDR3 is TGTGCCAGCAGTTTTAGCTCTGGAAACACCATATATTTT. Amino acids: CASSFSSGNTIYF.

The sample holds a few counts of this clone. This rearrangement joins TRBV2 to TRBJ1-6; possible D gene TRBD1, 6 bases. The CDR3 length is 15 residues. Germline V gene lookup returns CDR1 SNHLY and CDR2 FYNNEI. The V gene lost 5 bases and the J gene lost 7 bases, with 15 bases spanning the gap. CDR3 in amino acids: CASSINRAGNSPLHF. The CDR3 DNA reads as TGTGCCAGCAGTATTAACAGGGCCGGGAATTCACCCCTCCACTTT.

CDR3 sequence reads: CASSPEVSPLHF. CDR3 nucleotide sequence: TGTGCCAGCAGTCCGGAGGTCTCACCCCTCCACTTT. V is TRBV6-2 or TRBV6-3 and J is TRBJ1-6; no reliable D call. The CDR3 extends over 12 amino acids. Trimming pared 5 bases from V and 10 bases from J, leaving 9 bases between. Germline values: CDR1 MNHEY, CDR2 SVGEGT.

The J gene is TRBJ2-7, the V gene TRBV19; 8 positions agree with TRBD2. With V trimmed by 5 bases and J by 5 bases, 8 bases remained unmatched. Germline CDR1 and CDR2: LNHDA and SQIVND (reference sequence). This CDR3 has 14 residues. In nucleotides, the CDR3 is TGTGCCAGTAGTCTAAGCGGGAGAGTCCACGAGCAGTACTTC. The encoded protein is CASSLSGRVHEQYF.

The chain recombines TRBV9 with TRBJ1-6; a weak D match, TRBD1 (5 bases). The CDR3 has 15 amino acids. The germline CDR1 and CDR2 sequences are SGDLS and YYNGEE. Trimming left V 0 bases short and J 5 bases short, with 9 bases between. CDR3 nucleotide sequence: TGTGCCAGCAGCGTAGATGCAGGGAATAATTCACCCCTCCACTTT. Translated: CASSVDAGNNSPLHF.

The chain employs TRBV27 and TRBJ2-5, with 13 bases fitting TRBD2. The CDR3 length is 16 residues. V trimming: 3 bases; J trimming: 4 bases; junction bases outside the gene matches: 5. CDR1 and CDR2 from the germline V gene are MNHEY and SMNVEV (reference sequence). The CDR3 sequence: CASSFTSGRASETQYF. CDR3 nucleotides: TGTGCCAGCAGTTTCACTAGCGGGAGGGCATCAGAGACCCAGTACTTC.

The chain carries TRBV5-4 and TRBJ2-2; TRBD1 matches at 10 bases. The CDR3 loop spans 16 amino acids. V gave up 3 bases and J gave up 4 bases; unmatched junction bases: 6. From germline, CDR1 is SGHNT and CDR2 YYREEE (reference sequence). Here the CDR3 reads CASSSPGQGLTGELFF. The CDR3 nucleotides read TGTGCCAGCAGCTCTCCGGGACAGGGGCTCACCGGGGAGCTGTTTTTT.

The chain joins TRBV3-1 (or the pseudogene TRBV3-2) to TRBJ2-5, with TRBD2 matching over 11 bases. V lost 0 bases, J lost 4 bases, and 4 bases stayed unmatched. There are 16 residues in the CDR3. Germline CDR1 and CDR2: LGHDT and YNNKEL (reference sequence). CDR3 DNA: TGTGCCAGCAGCCAAGATCGGCTAGCGGGAGGAGAGACCCAGTACTTC. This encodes CASSQDRLAGGETQYF.

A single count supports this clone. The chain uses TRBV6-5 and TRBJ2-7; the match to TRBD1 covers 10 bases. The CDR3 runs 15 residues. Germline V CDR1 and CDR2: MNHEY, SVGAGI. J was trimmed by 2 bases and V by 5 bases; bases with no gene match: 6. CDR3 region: CASSPRDRGPYEQYF. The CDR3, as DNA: TGTGCCAGCAGTCCGAGGGACAGGGGCCCCTACGAGCAGTACTTC.

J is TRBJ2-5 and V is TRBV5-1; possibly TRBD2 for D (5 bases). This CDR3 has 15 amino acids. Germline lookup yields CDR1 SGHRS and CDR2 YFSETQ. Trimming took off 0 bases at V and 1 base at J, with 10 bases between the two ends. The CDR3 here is CASSLAPSSQETQYF. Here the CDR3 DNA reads TGCGCCAGCAGCTTGGCCCCTAGCTCCCAAGAGACCCAGTACTTC.

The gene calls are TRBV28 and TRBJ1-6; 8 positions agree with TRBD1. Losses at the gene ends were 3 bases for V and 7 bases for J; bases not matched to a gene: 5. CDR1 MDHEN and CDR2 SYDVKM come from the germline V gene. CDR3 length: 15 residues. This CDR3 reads CASSFDRQGNSPLHF. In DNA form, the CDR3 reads TGTGCCAGCAGTTTCGACCGACAGGGGAATTCACCCCTCCACTTT.

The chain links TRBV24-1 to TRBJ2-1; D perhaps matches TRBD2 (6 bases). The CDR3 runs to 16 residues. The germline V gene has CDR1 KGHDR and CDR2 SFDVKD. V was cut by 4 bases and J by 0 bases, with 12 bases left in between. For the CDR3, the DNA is TGTGCCACCAGTGACCAGCGGGCCCTCTCCTACAATGAGCAGTTCTTC. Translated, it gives CATSDQRALSYNEQFF.